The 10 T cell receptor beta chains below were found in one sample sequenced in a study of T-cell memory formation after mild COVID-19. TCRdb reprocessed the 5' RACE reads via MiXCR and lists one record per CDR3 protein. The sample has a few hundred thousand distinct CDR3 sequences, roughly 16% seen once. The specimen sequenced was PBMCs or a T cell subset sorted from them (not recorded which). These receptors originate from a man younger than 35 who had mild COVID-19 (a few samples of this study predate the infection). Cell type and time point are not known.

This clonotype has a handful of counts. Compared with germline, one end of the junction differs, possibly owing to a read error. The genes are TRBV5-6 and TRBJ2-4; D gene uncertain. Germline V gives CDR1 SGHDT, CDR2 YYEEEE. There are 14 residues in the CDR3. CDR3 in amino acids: CASTTWSTKDIQYF. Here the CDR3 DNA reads TGTGCCAGCACTACGTGGTCAACCAAAGACATTCAGTACTTC.

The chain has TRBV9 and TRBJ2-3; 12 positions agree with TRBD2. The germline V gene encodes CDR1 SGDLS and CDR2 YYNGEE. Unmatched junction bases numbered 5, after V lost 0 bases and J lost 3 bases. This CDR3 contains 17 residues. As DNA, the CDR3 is TGTGCCAGCAGCGTAGCTAGCGGGGGGGCAGGAACAGATACGCAGTATTTT. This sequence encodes CASSVASGGAGTDTQYF.

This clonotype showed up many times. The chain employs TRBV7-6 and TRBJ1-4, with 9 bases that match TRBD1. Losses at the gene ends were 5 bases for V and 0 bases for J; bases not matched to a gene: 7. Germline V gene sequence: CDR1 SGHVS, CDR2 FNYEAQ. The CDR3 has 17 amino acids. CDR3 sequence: CASSEQGAWTTNEKLFF. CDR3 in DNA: TGTGCCAGCAGCGAACAGGGGGCGTGGACAACTAATGAAAAACTGTTTTTT.

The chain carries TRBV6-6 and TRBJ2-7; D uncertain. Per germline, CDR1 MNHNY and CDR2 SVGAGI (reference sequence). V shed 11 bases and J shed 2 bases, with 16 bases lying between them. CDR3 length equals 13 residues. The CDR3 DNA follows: TGTGCCCGTTCCGCGGTTTGCCCCTACGAGCAGTACGTC. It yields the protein CARSAVCPYEQYV.

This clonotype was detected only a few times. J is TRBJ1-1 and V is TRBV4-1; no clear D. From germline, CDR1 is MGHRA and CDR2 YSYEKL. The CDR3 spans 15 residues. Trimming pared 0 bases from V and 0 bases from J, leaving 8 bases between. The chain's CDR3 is CASSQDDGMNTEAFF. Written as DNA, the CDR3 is TGCGCCAGCAGCCAAGATGACGGTATGAACACTGAAGCTTTCTTT.

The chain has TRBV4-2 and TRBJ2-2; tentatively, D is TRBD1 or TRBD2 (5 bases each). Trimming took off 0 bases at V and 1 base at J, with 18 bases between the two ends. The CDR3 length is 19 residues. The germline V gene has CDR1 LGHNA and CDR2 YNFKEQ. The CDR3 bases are TGTGCCAGCAGCCAAGATGGGGCGTCGAGGGGAAGGAACACCGGGGAGCTGTTTTTT. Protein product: CASSQDGASRGRNTGELFF.

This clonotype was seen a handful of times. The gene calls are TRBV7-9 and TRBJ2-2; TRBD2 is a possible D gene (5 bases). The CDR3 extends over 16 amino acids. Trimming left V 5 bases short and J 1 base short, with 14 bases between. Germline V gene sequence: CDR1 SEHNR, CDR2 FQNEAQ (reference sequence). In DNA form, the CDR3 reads TGTGCCAGCAGCAGCGGCGGAGGATGGAACACCGGGGAGCTGTTTTTT. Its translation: CASSSGGGWNTGELFF.

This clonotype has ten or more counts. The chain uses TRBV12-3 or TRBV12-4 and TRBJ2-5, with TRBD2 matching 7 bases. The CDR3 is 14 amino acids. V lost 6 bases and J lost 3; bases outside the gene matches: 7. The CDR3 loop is CASSTLAREETQYF. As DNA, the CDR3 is TGTGCCAGCAGCACACTAGCGCGTGAAGAGACCCAGTACTTC.

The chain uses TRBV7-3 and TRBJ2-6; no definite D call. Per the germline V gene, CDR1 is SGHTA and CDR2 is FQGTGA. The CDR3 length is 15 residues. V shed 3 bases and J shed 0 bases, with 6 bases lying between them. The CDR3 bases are TGTGCCAGCAGCTTCGGCCTCTCTGGGGCCAACGTCCTGACTTTC. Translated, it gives CASSFGLSGANVLTF.

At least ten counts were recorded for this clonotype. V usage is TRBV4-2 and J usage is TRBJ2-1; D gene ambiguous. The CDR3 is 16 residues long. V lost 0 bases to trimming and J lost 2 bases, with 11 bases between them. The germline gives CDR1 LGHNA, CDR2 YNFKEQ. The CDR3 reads CASSQEATNAYNEQFF. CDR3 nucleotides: TGTGCCAGCAGCCAAGAGGCTACTAACGCCTACAATGAGCAGTTCTTC.